Here is one T cell receptor (beta chain) with its context. No antigen is known for it. This same CDR3 is encoded by further DNA sequences in the sample. The assay was immunoSEQ multiplex PCR, and TCRdb's table has in-frame clones only and misses some. The sample holds around 2,000,000 clones; less than 95% are singletons and the top ten take 1.2%. Naive CD8 cells lacked CD45RO, underwent positive selection for CCR7 and left out terminally differentiated effector memory CD45RA+ cells. The donor population consisted of healthy HIV-negative adults with no recent acute infections or vaccinations. This entry is derived from a study of shared clonotypes between healthy human individuals. Study results and limitations: There were few donors, and this limited the genetic and exposure-history diversity represented. Four donors shared approximately 5% of their naive CD4 clonotypes.

The sequenced material came from naive CD8+ T cells sorted from blood. The receptor comes from a man aged 18 to 30 in good health.

This CDR3 is CASSEGQGGSPLHF. The CDR3 bases are TGTGCCAGCAGTGAGGGACAGGGAGGGTCACCCCTCCACTTT. V gene TRBV6-1 combines with J gene TRBJ1-6; 9 nucleotides line up with TRBD1. This CDR3 has 14 residues. Germline V lookup: CDR1 MNHNS, CDR2 SASEGT. V was clipped by 3 bases and J by 10 bases; unmatched bases: 4.